This T cell receptor (beta chain) was obtained from a study of blood T cell repertoires in COVID-19. V shed 0 bases and J shed 1 base, with 6 bases lying between them. The CDR3 is 14 residues long. The V gene's germline CDR1 is MNHEY and CDR2 SVGAGI. Per the study methods: Nucleated cell number was recorded as an estimate derived from reference gene primer amplification. Data came from immunoSEQ multiplex PCR; TCRdb stores just in-frame clones and leaves some out. V and J calls and clone size are given by that table; D and trimming were obtained from the DNA. Of some 97,000 clones in the sample, over 75% are singletons; the top ten hold 13%.

This clonotype originated in a human donor in a cohort sampled during active COVID-19. Sequencing was carried out using peripheral blood. The chain is built from TRBV6-5 and TRBJ1-1; D unclear. The chain's CDR3 is CASSYSRKNTEAFF. CDR3 DNA: TGTGCCAGCAGTTACTCGAGGAAGAACACTGAAGCTTTCTTT.